Below are 23 T cell receptor beta chains sequenced from a single sample in a study of response to subunit inactivated influenza vaccine. A single record per CDR3 protein comes from TCRdb applying MiXCR to the RT-PCR reads. This sample has hundreds of thousands of distinct CDR3 sequences, with roughly 14% found just once. The specimen comprised PBMCs from blood, sampled 11 to 12 days after vaccination. The receptors shown here come from a man in his fifties who received an inactivated influenza vaccine.

Only a few counts were recorded for this clonotype. J is TRBJ1-3 and V is TRBV29-1; D call uncertain. Trimming left V 2 bases short and J 7 bases short, with 9 bases between. The V gene's germline CDR1 is SQVTM and CDR2 ANQGSEA. CDR3 length equals 12 residues. This CDR3 reads CSVEIQRNTIYF. CDR3 in DNA: TGCAGCGTTGAAATACAGAGGAACACCATATATTTT. Full variable domain (remainder filled in from reference TRBV29-1 and TRBJ1-3): SAVISQKPSRDICQRGTSLTIQCQVDSQVTMMFWYRQQPGQSLTLIATANQGSEATYESGFVIDKFPISRPNLTFSTLTVSNMSPEDSSIYLCSVEIQRNTIYFGEGSWLTVV.

This clonotype has just a few counts. The chain employs TRBV10-3 and TRBJ2-7; D is ambiguous. This CDR3 has 17 amino acids. V was trimmed by 3 bases and J by 6 bases, leaving 24 bases between them. Germline loops: CDR1 ENHRY, CDR2 SYGVKD. The DNA of the CDR3 is TGTGCCATCAGTGACGTGGCGCGTGGGTCTCTCTTTCGCGAGCAGTACTTC. Encoded protein: CAISDVARGSLFREQYF.

This clonotype was picked up a small number of times. The CDR3 loop is CSVALGGTNSPLHF. For the CDR3, the DNA is TGCAGCGTTGCGCTAGGGGGTACGAATTCACCCCTCCACTTT. The chain combines TRBV29-1 with TRBJ1-6; D is possibly TRBD1 (6 bases). There are 14 residues in the CDR3. V was clipped by 4 bases and J by 7 bases, with 14 bases between them. Per germline, CDR1 SQVTM and CDR2 ANQGSEA.

In this sample, this clonotype turned up many times. V is TRBV12-3 or TRBV12-4 and J is TRBJ2-5, with 16 bases that match TRBD2. The length of the CDR3 is 17 residues. V was clipped by 11 bases and J by 5 bases; unmatched bases: 14. The CDR3 DNA sequence: TGTGCCCCAGAAGCAAAGGGGACTAGCGGGAGGGTTGAGACCCAGTACTTC. Amino acids: CAPEAKGTSGRVETQYF.

This clonotype was found a few times. The J gene is TRBJ1-4, the V gene TRBV30; D is ambiguous. Trimming removed 3 bases from V and 6 bases from J, with 8 bases in between. CDR3 length: 12 residues. Looked up from germline, CDR1 is GTSNPN and CDR2 is SVGIG (reference sequence). The CDR3 nucleotides read TGTGCCTGGAGGAGTTTGGATGAAAAACTGTTTTTT. Protein: CAWRSLDEKLFF. Supplemented by reference TRBV30 and TRBJ1-4, the full variable domain reads SQTIHQWPATLVQPVGSPLSLECTVEGTSNPNLYWYRQAAGRGLQLLFYSVGIGQISSEVPQNLSASRPQDRQFILSSKKLLLSDSGFYLCAWRSLDEKLFFGSGTQLSVL.

This clonotype was seen a few times. The V gene is TRBV7-2, the J gene TRBJ2-7, with D hard to call. The V gene lost 2 bases and the J gene lost 2 bases, with 16 bases spanning the gap. The CDR3 extends over 16 amino acids. Looked up from germline, CDR1 is SGHTA and CDR2 is FQGNSA. CDR3 DNA sequence: TGTGCCAGCAGCTTATCGGGCTCGGGCTCTCCCTACGAGCAGTACTTC. Translating it yields CASSLSGSGSPYEQYF.

The rearrangement uses TRBV7-3 and TRBJ2-1; D unresolved. Germline values: CDR1 SGHTA, CDR2 FQGTGA. This CDR3 region has 13 residues. Trimming stripped 2 bases from V and 7 bases from J, with 9 bases between. For the CDR3, the DNA is TGTGCCAGCAGCTTAGTTCACCCAAATGAGCAGTTCTTC. Its translation: CASSLVHPNEQFF.

This clonotype appeared a few times. The chain recombines TRBV15 with TRBJ2-2; TRBD2 matches at 7 bases. V lost 8 bases to trimming and J lost 3 bases; unmatched junction nucleotides: 6. Germline V gene lookup returns CDR1 LNHNV and CDR2 YYDKDF (reference sequence). CDR3 length: 14 amino acids. The CDR3 DNA reads TGTGCCACCGTCGACGGGGGGTACACCGGGGAGCTGTTTTTT. This codes for CATVDGGYTGELFF. The full variable domain, its missing parts supplied by reference TRBV15 and TRBJ2-2, is DAMVIQNPRYQVTQFGKPVTLSCSQTLNHNVMYWYQQKSSQAPKLLFHYYDKDFNNEADTPDNFQSRRPNTSFCFLDIRSPGLGDTAMYLCATVDGGYTGELFFGEGSRLTVL.

This clonotype was counted ten times or more. This chain links TRBV12-3 or TRBV12-4 with TRBJ2-7; D might be TRBD1 (6 bases). There are 15 residues in the CDR3. V gave up 5 bases and J gave up 3 bases, with 17 bases separating them. The CDR3 region has the DNA TGTGCCAGCAGTCCCCGGTCGGACAGCTACTACGAGCAGTACTTC. Encoded protein: CASSPRSDSYYEQYF.

This clonotype was seen ten or more times. The rearrangement uses TRBV29-1 and TRBJ2-1; D may be TRBD1 (6 bases). The CDR3 extends over 12 amino acids. The germline V gene has CDR1 SQVTM and CDR2 ANQGSEA. The V end was cut by 5 bases, the J end by 7 bases, with 12 bases between. CDR3 sequence: CSVTRGRNEQFF. In nucleotides, the CDR3 is TGCAGCGTTACCAGGGGTCGGAATGAGCAGTTCTTC.

This clonotype came up a few times. Here the CDR3 DNA reads TGTGCCAGCTCACCACCGGGCTGGGAGACCCAGTACTTC. Amino acids: CASSPPGWETQYF. The chain couples TRBV18 to TRBJ2-5; no firm D call. The CDR3 contains 13 residues. Germline V gene data show CDR1 as KGHSH and CDR2 as LQKENI. V was pared by 0 bases and J by 5 bases, with 7 bases between. Complete variable domain (other parts from reference TRBV18 and TRBJ2-5): NAGVMQNPRHLVRRRGQEARLRCSPMKGHSHVYWYRQLPEEGLKFMVYLQKENIIDESGMPKERFSAEFPKEGPSILRIQQVVRGDSAAYFCASSPPGWETQYFGPGTRLLVL.

The gene calls are TRBV20-1 and TRBJ2-7; TRBD2 matches at 10 bases. The V and J ends lost 4 bases and 3 bases, in that order; junction bases with no gene match: 6. The CDR3 is 14 residues long. Germline CDR1 DFQATT, CDR2 SNEGSKA (reference sequence). The CDR3 sequence: CSAKPGTSVYEQYF. CDR3 coding DNA: TGCAGTGCTAAACCCGGGACTAGCGTCTACGAGCAGTACTTC.

The rearrangement links TRBV5-1 to TRBJ1-1; TRBD1 agrees at 7 bases. CDR3 length: 14 residues. J lost 2 bases, V lost 2 bases, and 3 bases had no gene match. Germline V gives CDR1 SGHRS, CDR2 YFSETQ. In nucleotides, the CDR3 is TGCGCCAGCAGCTTCACAGGGGACAACACTGAAGCTTTCTTT. Amino acid sequence: CASSFTGDNTEAFF.

The V and J genes are TRBV9 and TRBJ2-2; 8 bases line up with TRBD2. Trimming cost V 0 bases and J 1 base; bases outside gene matches: 8. Germline CDR1 and CDR2: SGDLS and YYNGEE. This CDR3 has 18 amino acids. The CDR3: CASSVEALAGMNTGELFF. DNA of the CDR3: TGTGCCAGCAGCGTAGAGGCGTTAGCGGGAATGAACACCGGGGAGCTGTTTTTT.

This clonotype was seen only a few times. CDR3 DNA sequence: TGTGCCAGCAGCACCGGGACAGGGAAGGGTGAGACCCAGTACTTC. It specifies CASSTGTGKGETQYF. The rearrangement links TRBV5-8 to TRBJ2-5; TRBD1 aligns across 9 bases. The trim removed 4 bases at V and 5 bases at J, leaving 9 bases unmatched. CDR3 length: 15 residues. Germline V lookup: CDR1 SGHTS, CDR2 YDEGEE.

There are a few counts of this clonotype. The chain joins TRBV2 to TRBJ2-7; a weak D match, TRBD2 (6 bases). The CDR3 is 14 residues long. Germline CDR1 is SNHLY and CDR2 is FYNNEI. V was shortened by 3 bases and J by 4 bases, with 13 bases between the two germline ends. CDR3 sequence: CASSDQGLSYEQYF. The CDR3 DNA reads TGTGCCAGCAGTGATCAGGGACTTTCTTACGAGCAGTACTTC.

This clonotype was counted many times. V usage is TRBV29-1 and J usage is TRBJ2-1; 8 bases are shared with TRBD1. V gave up 7 bases and J gave up 4 bases; unmatched junction bases: 12. This CDR3 comprises 15 residues. Germline values: CDR1 SQVTM, CDR2 ANQGSEA. The DNA of the CDR3 is TGCAGCGCCCCTCGGCCGGACAGGGCTTACAATGAGCAGTTCTTC. Amino acid sequence: CSAPRPDRAYNEQFF.

This clonotype was observed a few times. V usage is TRBV20-1 and J usage is TRBJ2-2; D is perhaps TRBD1 (6 bases). The V end was cut by 1 base, the J end by 4 bases, with 13 bases between. This CDR3 is built from 15 residues. Germline CDR1 reads DFQATT; CDR2 reads SNEGSKA (reference sequence). CDR3 nucleotide sequence: TGCAGTGCTAGAGCTCTGACAGGACTCACCGGGGAGCTGTTTTTT. Protein sequence: CSARALTGLTGELFF.

V and J are TRBV28 and TRBJ2-3, with D tentatively TRBD1 or TRBD2 (5 bases each). The CDR3 covers 17 residues. CDR1 and CDR2 (germline): MDHEN, SYDVKM. V was clipped by 4 bases and J by 0 bases, with 17 bases between them. The CDR3 spells CASSSPTGAASTDTQYF. The CDR3 region has the DNA TGTGCCAGCAGTTCCCCTACAGGAGCGGCTAGCACAGATACGCAGTATTTT.

The rearrangement joins TRBV4-1 to TRBJ2-3; D not resolved. The CDR3 has 16 residues. V shed 3 bases and J shed 0 bases, with 13 bases lying between them. Germline loops: CDR1 MGHRA, CDR2 YSYEKL. CDR3 region: CASSHPREESTDTQYF. The CDR3 nucleotides read TGCGCCAGCAGCCACCCAAGAGAGGAGAGCACAGATACGCAGTATTTT.

This clonotype was seen a handful of times. This chain connects TRBV29-1 to TRBJ2-1, with 7 bases lining up with TRBD2. This CDR3 has 14 amino acids. J was trimmed by 7 bases and V by 4 bases; bases with no gene match: 10. Germline-derived CDR1 and CDR2 are SQVTM and ANQGSEA. The CDR3 region is CSVVGRASSNEQFF. Written as DNA, the CDR3 is TGCAGCGTTGTGGGGAGGGCCTCCTCAAATGAGCAGTTCTTC.

The CDR3 DNA is TGTGCCAGCAGCCAACCGGGACTAGCGGGACCCGAAAAGAACAATGAGCAGTTCTTC. Translation gives CASSQPGLAGPEKNNEQFF. The V call is TRBV4-2, the J call TRBJ2-1; 13 bases line up with TRBD2. With 2 bases clipped from V and 5 bases from J, the junction kept 12 bases outside the gene matches. Looked up from germline, CDR1 is LGHNA and CDR2 is YNFKEQ. This CDR3 comprises 19 residues.

Only a few counts were recorded for this clonotype. The V gene is TRBV10-3, the J gene TRBJ2-3; possibly TRBD1 for D (6 bases). V lost 3 bases, J lost 0 bases, and 10 bases lay in between. This CDR3 has 15 residues. Germline values: CDR1 ENHRY, CDR2 SYGVKD. DNA of the CDR3: TGTGCCATCAGTGAACAGGGAGCCAGCACAGATACGCAGTATTTT. Encoded protein: CAISEQGASTDTQYF.